Listed here are 30 T cell receptor beta chains from one sample, sequenced in a study of cytomegalovirus exposure and HLA in healthy donors. This table comes from immunoSEQ multiplex PCR, and its TCRdb copy is limited to in-frame clones, with some not included. Of about 240,000 clones listed, approximately 90% are singletons. The sample taken for sequencing was PBMCs. The receptors here all came from a young man in good health and CMV-seronegative.

This rearrangement joins TRBV19 to TRBJ1-5, with TRBD1 matching 7 bases. The CDR3 runs to 14 residues. The junction had 10 bases not matched to a gene; V was cut back by 8 bases and J by 6 bases. CDR1 and CDR2 (germline): LNHDA, SQIVND (reference sequence). CDR3 in DNA: TGTGCCAGTGGGCGTCAGGGGGAAAGTCAGCCCCAGCATTTT. It is translated as CASGRQGESQPQHF.

V and J are TRBV7-3 and TRBJ2-6; D possibly corresponds to TRBD2 (5 bases). This CDR3 spans 15 amino acids. V shed 5 bases and J shed 2 bases, with 10 bases lying between them. Germline assignment: CDR1 SGHTA and CDR2 FQGTGA. The CDR3 DNA reads TGTGCCAGCAGCGCTAGGCGGGCTGGGGCCAACGTCCTGACTTTC. It codes for CASSARRAGANVLTF.

CDR3 sequence reads: CASSLTGSSNQPQHF. CDR3 in DNA: TGCGCCAGCAGCTTGACTGGGAGTAGCAATCAGCCCCAGCATTTT. J is TRBJ1-5 and V is TRBV5-1; D unresolved. The CDR3 runs 15 residues. CDR1 and CDR2 (germline): SGHRS, YFSETQ. The V gene lost 1 base and the J gene lost 0 bases, with 8 bases spanning the gap.

The gene calls are TRBV11-3 and TRBJ2-1; 10 bases agree with TRBD1. V lost 7 bases and J lost 8; bases outside the gene matches: 8. The CDR3 has 14 residues. Germline CDR1 reads SGHNT; CDR2 reads YENEEA. CDR3 sequence reads: CASTKDRGGDEQFF. The CDR3 DNA sequence: TGTGCCAGCACCAAGGACAGGGGGGGCGATGAGCAGTTCTTC.

The gene calls are TRBV7-9 and TRBJ2-5; perhaps TRBD2 as D (5 bases). CDR3 length: 13 amino acids. Trimming shortened V by 1 base and J by 7 bases, and 10 bases separated the two germline ends. From germline, CDR1 is SEHNR and CDR2 FQNEAQ (reference sequence). DNA of the CDR3: TGTGCCAGCAGCTTAGTTGGTGAGGGGACCCAGTACTTC. The encoded protein is CASSLVGEGTQYF.

V gene TRBV28 combines with J gene TRBJ2-5; D is uncertain. The CDR3 loop spans 14 amino acids. Germline V CDR1 and CDR2: MDHEN, SYDVKM. The V end lost 2 bases, the J end lost 2 bases, and 9 bases lay between the germline ends. The CDR3 here is CASSLIGFQETQYF. CDR3 DNA sequence: TGTGCCAGCAGTTTAATCGGGTTTCAAGAGACCCAGTACTTC.

The chain couples TRBV30 to TRBJ2-1, with 11 bases aligning to TRBD2. The CDR3 runs 16 residues. Germline-derived CDR1 and CDR2 are GTSNPN and SVGIG (reference sequence). Germline trimming cut 3 bases from V and 6 bases from J; bases unmatched to any gene: 10. The chain's CDR3 is CAWSLTGTSGSNEQFF. The CDR3, as DNA: TGTGCCTGGAGCCTAACCGGGACTAGCGGTTCCAATGAGCAGTTCTTC.

The gene calls are TRBV4-3 and TRBJ1-4; 7 nucleotides match TRBD1. This CDR3 comprises 15 residues. Germline CDR1 is LGHNA and CDR2 is YSLEER. V was pared by 4 bases and J by 3 bases, with 5 bases of the junction left unmatched. CDR3: CASSRDRDSNEKLFF. The CDR3 nucleotides are TGCGCCAGCAGCCGCGACAGGGATTCTAATGAAAAACTGTTTTTT.

The rearrangement joins TRBV2 to TRBJ1-6; possibly TRBD1 for D (6 bases). Germline CDR1 SNHLY, CDR2 FYNNEI. Trimming took 7 bases from V and 8 from J, leaving 12 bases between them. This CDR3 is built from 13 residues. CDR3 in DNA: TGTGCCAGCATCTTCAGGGGCGATTCACCCCTCCACTTT. Translation gives CASIFRGDSPLHF. Variable domain in full (rest from reference TRBV2 and TRBJ1-6): EPEVTQTPSHQVTQMGQEVILRCVPISNHLYFYWYRQILGQKVEFLVSFYNNEISEKSEIFDDQFSVERPDGSNFTLKIRSTKLEDSAMYFCASIFRGDSPLHFGNGTRLTVT.

The V and J genes are TRBV4-2 and TRBJ1-5; no definite D call. Germline V gene sequence: CDR1 LGHNA, CDR2 YNFKEQ. This CDR3 contains 17 residues. V shed 1 base and J shed 5 bases, with 18 bases lying between them. CDR3 DNA: TGTGCCAGCAGCCAAGTGGAAAAGGAGGGCACCCATCAGCCCCAGCATTTT. Translating it yields CASSQVEKEGTHQPQHF.

In regard to this clone: The junction departs from germline at one end; a sequencing error may be responsible. The chain combines TRBV5-8 with TRBJ2-7, with 13 bases matching TRBD2. Germline CDR1 reads SGHTS; CDR2 reads YDEGEE. This CDR3 is built from 13 residues. CDR3 protein: CASSLRDRTSGGF. Written as DNA, the CDR3 is TGTGCCAGCAGCCTGAGAGACCGGACTAGCGGGGGCTTC.

The V call is TRBV5-6, the J call TRBJ2-5; 8 bases line up with TRBD2. Germline loops: CDR1 SGHDT, CDR2 YYEEEE. The CDR3 extends over 14 amino acids. V lost 0 bases to trimming and J lost 6 bases; unmatched junction nucleotides: 4. Here the CDR3 reads CASSLAGGAKTQYF. CDR3 DNA: TGTGCCAGCAGCTTGGCGGGGGGGGCGAAGACCCAGTACTTC.

This chain connects TRBV6-5 to TRBJ2-3; a possible D gene is TRBD1 (5 bases). The CDR3 has 14 amino acids. V was trimmed by 6 bases and J by 4 bases, leaving 14 bases between them. In germline, CDR1 is MNHEY, CDR2 SVGAGI. The CDR3 region has the DNA TGTGCCAGCAGCCTGAACAGGTTCCCAGATACGCAGTATTTT. Translation gives CASSLNRFPDTQYF.

The gene calls are TRBV27 and TRBJ2-7; 9 nucleotides align to TRBD1. Germline V CDR1 and CDR2: MNHEY, SMNVEV (reference sequence). Trimming at V came to 5 bases and at J to 0 bases, leaving 5 bases not matched to a gene. The CDR3 extends over 15 amino acids. The CDR3 DNA reads TGTGCCAGCAGTCCCGGGACAGGGAGCTCCTACGAGCAGTACTTC. It translates to CASSPGTGSSYEQYF.

This chain connects TRBV7-9 to TRBJ1-3; TRBD1 is a possible D gene (5 bases). Germline loops: CDR1 SEHNR, CDR2 FQNEAQ (reference sequence). The CDR3 runs to 16 residues. The V end lost 4 bases, the J end lost 2 bases, and 15 bases lay between the germline ends. CDR3 amino acids: CASSSTVAGPGNTIYF. CDR3 coding DNA: TGTGCCAGCAGCTCCACGGTGGCAGGGCCTGGAAACACCATATATTTT.

The rearrangement joins TRBV30 to TRBJ1-2; no definite D call. CDR3 length equals 10 residues. The germline V and J ends were trimmed by 5 bases and 6 bases, with 7 bases remaining between them. Germline V lookup: CDR1 GTSNPN, CDR2 SVGIG (reference sequence). This chain's CDR3 is CAWLGNGYTF. The CDR3, as DNA: TGTGCCTGGCTCGGGAATGGCTACACCTTC.

V is TRBV2 and J is TRBJ2-7; 10 bases are shared with TRBD1. Germline V gene data show CDR1 as SNHLY and CDR2 as FYNNEI. The J segment lost 4 bases and the V segment lost 6 bases, leaving 6 bases of the junction unmatched. This CDR3 is 14 amino acids long. CDR3 bases: TGTGCCAGCAGGGGGGGACAGGGGTGGTACGAGCAGTACTTC. It specifies CASRGGQGWYEQYF.

Only one count was recorded for this clone. The rearrangement joins TRBV28 to TRBJ2-2; 8 bases agree with TRBD1. With V trimmed by 1 base and J by 4 bases, 5 bases remained unmatched. There are 16 residues in the CDR3. Looked up from germline, CDR1 is MDHEN and CDR2 is SYDVKM. The chain's CDR3 is CASSLSGTGPTGELFF. The CDR3 DNA follows: TGTGCCAGCAGTTTATCCGGGACAGGCCCCACCGGGGAGCTGTTTTTT.

V is TRBV11-2 and J is TRBJ2-2; D gene ambiguous. The CDR3 is made up of 12 amino acids. Trimming took 0 bases from V and 7 from J, leaving 3 bases between them. Germline V gene sequence: CDR1 SGHAT, CDR2 FQNNGV. Here the CDR3 reads CASSLDRGELFF. The CDR3 bases are TGTGCCAGCAGCTTAGATCGCGGGGAGCTGTTTTTT.

In this sample, this clone turned up once. The chain recombines TRBV6-5 with TRBJ1-5; D remains unclear. This CDR3 comprises 15 residues. Germline assignment: CDR1 MNHEY and CDR2 SVGAGI. Deletions cut 0 bases from V and 6 bases from J, with 12 bases between. DNA of the CDR3: TGTGCCAGCAGTTACTCGATGTTCGGAGGTCAGCCCCAGCATTTT. Protein product: CASSYSMFGGQPQHF.

This chain connects TRBV28 to TRBJ1-2; TRBD1 aligns across 11 bases. The CDR3 contains 16 residues. CDR1 is MDHEN and CDR2 is SYDVKM in the germline V gene. V gave up 2 bases and J gave up 6 bases; unmatched junction bases: 8. CDR3 in amino acids: CASSLLSRTGGDGYTF. The CDR3 region has the DNA TGTGCCAGCAGTTTACTTTCCAGGACAGGGGGCGATGGCTACACCTTC.

This clone was counted once. V is TRBV4-3 and J is TRBJ2-4, with TRBD2 as a possible D gene (6 bases). The CDR3 has 15 residues. The V gene's germline CDR1 is LGHNA and CDR2 YSLEER. The germline V and J ends were trimmed by 4 bases and 9 bases, with 19 bases remaining between them. CDR3 region: CASSPGGSGDGIQYF. CDR3 nucleotide sequence: TGCGCCAGCAGCCCCGGAGGGTCGGGTGATGGCATTCAGTACTTC.

The rearrangement links TRBV28 to TRBJ1-2, with 8 bases lining up with TRBD1. V lost 3 bases and J lost 4; bases outside the gene matches: 7. Germline assignment: CDR1 MDHEN and CDR2 SYDVKM. The length of the CDR3 is 15 residues. Written as DNA, the CDR3 is TGTGCCAGCAGTTTGGCAGGGGGCCTTTTCTATGGCTACACCTTC. Its translation is CASSLAGGLFYGYTF.

The rearrangement uses TRBV4-3 and TRBJ2-3; unclear D gene. CDR3 length equals 16 residues. CDR1 and CDR2 from the germline V gene are LGHNA and YSLEER. V was cut by 0 bases and J by 1 base, with 11 bases left in between. CDR3 nucleotide sequence: TGCGCCAGCAGCCAAGATCGGTTTCCCGGCACAGATACGCAGTATTTT. Protein sequence: CASSQDRFPGTDTQYF.

With respect to this clone: One end of the junction fails to match germline, which may point to a read error. V gene TRBV4-2 combines with J gene TRBJ2-7; perhaps TRBD2 as D (5 bases). The CDR3 sequence is 14 residues long. Per the germline V gene, CDR1 is LGHNA and CDR2 is YNFKEQ. For the CDR3, the DNA is TGTGCCAGCAGGCAAGCACTAGTTGAATCCCCCCAGTACTTC. Translating it yields CASRQALVESPQYF.

This clone was recorded a few times. The chain is built from TRBV9 and TRBJ1-2; TRBD1 aligns across 12 bases. Germline lookup yields CDR1 SGDLS and CDR2 YYNGEE. The CDR3 has 17 residues. Trimming took 0 bases from V and 5 from J; bases not matched to a gene: 8. The CDR3 here is CASSVGGTGGFGYGYTF. CDR3 coding DNA: TGTGCCAGCAGCGTAGGAGGGACAGGGGGCTTTGGTTATGGCTACACCTTC.

V is TRBV30 and J is TRBJ2-1, with no clear D. The CDR3 contains 14 residues. From germline, CDR1 is GTSNPN and CDR2 SVGIG (reference sequence). V lost 5 bases and J 0 bases, leaving 11 bases between the germline ends. The CDR3 DNA reads as TGTGCCTGGGACTTCGGCGGCTCCTACAATGAGCAGTTCTTC. Protein sequence: CAWDFGGSYNEQFF.

V is TRBV7-9 and J is TRBJ2-7, with 8 bases that match TRBD1. V was clipped by 1 base and J by 5 bases; unmatched bases: 4. Germline CDR1 is SEHNR and CDR2 is FQNEAQ (reference sequence). CDR3 length equals 14 residues. The CDR3 loop is CASSLGTGYNEQYF. The CDR3 coding sequence is TGTGCCAGCAGCTTAGGGACAGGGTATAACGAGCAGTACTTC.

The gene calls are TRBV4-3 and TRBJ2-2; the match to TRBD2 covers 12 bases. The V segment lost 5 bases and the J segment 7 bases; nucleotides outside the gene matches: 5. The CDR3 has 15 amino acids. Per germline, CDR1 LGHNA and CDR2 YSLEER. The CDR3 DNA is TGCGCCAGCAGCATCAGACTAGCGGGAGACGGGGAGCTGTTTTTT. Protein product: CASSIRLAGDGELFF.

The V gene is TRBV25-1, the J gene TRBJ2-3, with unresolved D. CDR1 and CDR2 from the germline V gene are MGHDK and SYGVNS. V was shortened by 4 bases and J by 2 bases, with 10 bases between the two germline ends. This CDR3 is built from 14 residues. The chain's CDR3 is CASSAPHNTDTQYF. Here the CDR3 DNA reads TGTGCCAGCAGTGCTCCCCACAACACAGATACGCAGTATTTT.